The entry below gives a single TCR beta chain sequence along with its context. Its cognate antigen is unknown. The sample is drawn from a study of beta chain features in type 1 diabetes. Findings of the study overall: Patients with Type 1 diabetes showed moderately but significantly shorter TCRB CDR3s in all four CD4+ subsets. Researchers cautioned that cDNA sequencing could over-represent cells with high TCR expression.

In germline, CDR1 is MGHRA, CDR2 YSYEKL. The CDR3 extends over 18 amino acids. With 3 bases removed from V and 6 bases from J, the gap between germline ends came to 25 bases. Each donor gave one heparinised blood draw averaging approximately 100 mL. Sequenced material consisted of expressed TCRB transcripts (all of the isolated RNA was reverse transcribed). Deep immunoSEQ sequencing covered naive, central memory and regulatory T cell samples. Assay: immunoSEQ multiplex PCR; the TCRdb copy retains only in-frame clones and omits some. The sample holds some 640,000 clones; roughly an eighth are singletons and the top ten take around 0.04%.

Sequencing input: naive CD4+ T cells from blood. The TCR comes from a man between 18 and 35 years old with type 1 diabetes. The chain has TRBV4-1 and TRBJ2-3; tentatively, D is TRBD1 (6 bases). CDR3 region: CASSHSGSGTKVADTQYF. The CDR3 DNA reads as TGCGCCAGCAGCCACTCTGGATCGGGGACAAAAGTCGCCGATACGCAGTATTTT.